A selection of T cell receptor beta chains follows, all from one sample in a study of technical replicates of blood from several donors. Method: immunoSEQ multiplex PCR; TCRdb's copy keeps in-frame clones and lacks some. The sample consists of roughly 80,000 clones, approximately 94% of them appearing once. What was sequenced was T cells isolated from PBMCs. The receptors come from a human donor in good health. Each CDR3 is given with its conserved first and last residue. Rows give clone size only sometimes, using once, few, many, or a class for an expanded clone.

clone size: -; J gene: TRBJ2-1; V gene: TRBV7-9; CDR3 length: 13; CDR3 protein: CASSPQREWEQFF
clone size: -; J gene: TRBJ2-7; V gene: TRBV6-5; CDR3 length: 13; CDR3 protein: CASSYSPVREQYF
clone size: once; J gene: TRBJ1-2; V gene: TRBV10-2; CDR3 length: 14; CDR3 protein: CASSESSTDYGYTF
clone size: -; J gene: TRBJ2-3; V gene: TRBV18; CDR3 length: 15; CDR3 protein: CASSPQYYLTDTQYF
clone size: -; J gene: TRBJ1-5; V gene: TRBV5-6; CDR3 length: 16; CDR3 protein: CASSSTGGISNQPQHF
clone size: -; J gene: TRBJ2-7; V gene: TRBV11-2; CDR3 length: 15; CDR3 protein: CASSLFLGTSYEQYF
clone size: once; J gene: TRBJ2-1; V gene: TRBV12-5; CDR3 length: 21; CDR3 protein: CTSGSSAGGASGLSSYNEQFF
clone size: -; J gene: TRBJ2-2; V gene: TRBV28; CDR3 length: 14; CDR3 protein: CATKSQGATGELFF
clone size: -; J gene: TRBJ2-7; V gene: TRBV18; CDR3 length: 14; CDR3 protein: CASSPPGGAGEQYF
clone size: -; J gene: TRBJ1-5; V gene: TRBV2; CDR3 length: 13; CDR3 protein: CASMAEGAQPQHF
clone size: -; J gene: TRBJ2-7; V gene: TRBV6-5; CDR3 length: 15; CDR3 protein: CASKGGSGSPYEQYF
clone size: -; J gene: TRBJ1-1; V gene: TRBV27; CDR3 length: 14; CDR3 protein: CASSKTGGWTEAFF
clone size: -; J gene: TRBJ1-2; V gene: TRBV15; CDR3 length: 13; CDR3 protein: CATSHRSNYGYTF
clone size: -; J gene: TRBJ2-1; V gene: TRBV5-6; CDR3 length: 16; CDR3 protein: CASSPLGTKGYNEQFF
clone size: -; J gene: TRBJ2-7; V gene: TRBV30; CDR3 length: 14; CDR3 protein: CAWKPGQLSYEQYF
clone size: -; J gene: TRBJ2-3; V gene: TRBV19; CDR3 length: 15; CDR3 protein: CASSISRDSTDTQYF
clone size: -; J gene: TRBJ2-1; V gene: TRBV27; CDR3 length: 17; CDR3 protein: CASSLHLGSVLENEQFF
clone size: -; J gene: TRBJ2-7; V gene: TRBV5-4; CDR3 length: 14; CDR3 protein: CASSRLAGDNEQYF
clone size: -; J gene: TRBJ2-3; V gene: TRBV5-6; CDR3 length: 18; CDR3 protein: CASSSQGRGGSITDTQYF
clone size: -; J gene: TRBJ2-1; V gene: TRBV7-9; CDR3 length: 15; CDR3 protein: CASSSPSGRFNEQFF
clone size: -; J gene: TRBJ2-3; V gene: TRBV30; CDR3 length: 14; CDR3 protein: CAWRPGRGSDTQYF
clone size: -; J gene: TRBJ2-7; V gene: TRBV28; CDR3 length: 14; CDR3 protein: CASSLELGTYEQYF
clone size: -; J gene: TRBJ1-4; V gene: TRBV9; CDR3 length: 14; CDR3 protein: CASSATGGVGKLFF